The T cell receptor beta chain under discussion was sequenced for a study of T cell repertoires in cytomegalovirus infection. Study observations and caveats: There were carriers of CMV plus the relevant HLA, and cumulative public TCR beta family frequency identified them.

Each CDR3 protein is one row after TCRdb ran MiXCR on the reads. The sample lists 50,000 to 60,000 distinct CDR3 sequences, roughly a fifth occurring once. The CDR3 length is 21 residues. V gave up 4 bases and J gave up 4 bases; unmatched junction bases: 17. Per germline, CDR1 SGHAT and CDR2 FQNNGV. Comments on this clonotype: What it recognizes is unknown.

This chain joins TRBV11-2 and TRBJ2-2; 14 bases fit TRBD2. The source was CD8+ T cells from cultured PBMCs, collected from culture after CMV antigen stimulation. The source of this sequence is a human donor in good health (CMV status not recorded). Some clones in this sample may be carry-over from other donors' samples. CDR3 residues: CASSSFPGLAGALLPTGELFF. In DNA form, the CDR3 reads TGTGCCAGCAGCTCTTTCCCGGGACTAGCGGGGGCCCTCCTCCCCACCGGGGAGCTGTTTTTT.